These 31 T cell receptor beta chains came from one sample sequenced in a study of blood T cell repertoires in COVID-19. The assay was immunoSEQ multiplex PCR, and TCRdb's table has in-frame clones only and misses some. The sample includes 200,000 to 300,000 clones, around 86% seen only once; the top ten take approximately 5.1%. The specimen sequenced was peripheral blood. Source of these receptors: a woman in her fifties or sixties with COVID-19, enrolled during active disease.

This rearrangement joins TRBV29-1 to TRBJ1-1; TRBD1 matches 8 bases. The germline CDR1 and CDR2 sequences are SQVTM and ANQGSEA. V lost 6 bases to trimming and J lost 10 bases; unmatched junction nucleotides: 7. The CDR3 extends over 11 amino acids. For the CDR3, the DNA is TGCAGCGTCCGGACAGGGCAGAGAGCTTTCTTT. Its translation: CSVRTGQRAFF.

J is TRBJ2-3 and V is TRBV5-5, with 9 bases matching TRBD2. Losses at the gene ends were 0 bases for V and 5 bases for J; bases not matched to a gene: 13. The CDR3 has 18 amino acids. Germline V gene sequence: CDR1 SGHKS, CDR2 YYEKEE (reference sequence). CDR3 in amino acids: CASSLGQSGTSYLDTQYF. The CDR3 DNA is TGTGCCAGCAGCTTGGGGCAGTCCGGGACTAGCTATTTAGATACGCAGTATTTT.

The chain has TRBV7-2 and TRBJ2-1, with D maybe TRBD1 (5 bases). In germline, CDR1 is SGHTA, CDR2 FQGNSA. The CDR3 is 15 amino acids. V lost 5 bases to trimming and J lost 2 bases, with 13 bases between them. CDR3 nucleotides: TGTGCCAGCAGCACGGACACAGGAGCCTACAATGAGCAGTTCTTC. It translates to CASSTDTGAYNEQFF. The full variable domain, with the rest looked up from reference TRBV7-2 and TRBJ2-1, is GAGVSQSPSNKVTEKGKDVELRCDPISGHTALYWYRQSLGQGLEFLIYFQGNSAPDKSGLPSDRFSAERTGGSVSTLTIQRTQQEDSAVYLCASSTDTGAYNEQFFGPGTRLTVL.

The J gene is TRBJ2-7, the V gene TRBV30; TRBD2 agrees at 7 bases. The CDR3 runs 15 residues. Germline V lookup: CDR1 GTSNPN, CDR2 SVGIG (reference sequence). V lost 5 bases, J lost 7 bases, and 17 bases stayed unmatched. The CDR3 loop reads CAWRPPLGGPREQYF. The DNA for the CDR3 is TGTGCCTGGCGACCCCCATTGGGAGGGCCTCGGGAGCAGTACTTC.

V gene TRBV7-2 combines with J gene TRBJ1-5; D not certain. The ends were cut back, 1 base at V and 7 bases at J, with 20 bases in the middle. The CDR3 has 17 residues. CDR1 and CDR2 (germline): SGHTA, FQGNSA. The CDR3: CASSLDIWAPKVQPQHF. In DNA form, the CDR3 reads TGTGCCAGCAGCTTAGATATCTGGGCCCCGAAGGTACAGCCCCAGCATTTT. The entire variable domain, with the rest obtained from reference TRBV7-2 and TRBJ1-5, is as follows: GAGVSQSPSNKVTEKGKDVELRCDPISGHTALYWYRQSLGQGLEFLIYFQGNSAPDKSGLPSDRFSAERTGGSVSTLTIQRTQQEDSAVYLCASSLDIWAPKVQPQHFGDGTRLSIL.

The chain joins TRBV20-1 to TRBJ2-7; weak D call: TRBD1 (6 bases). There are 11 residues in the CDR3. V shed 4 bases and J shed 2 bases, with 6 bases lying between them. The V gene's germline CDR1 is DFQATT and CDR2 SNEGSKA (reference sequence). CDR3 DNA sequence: TGCAGTGCTAACAGGGCCTACGAGCAGTACTTC. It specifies CSANRAYEQYF.

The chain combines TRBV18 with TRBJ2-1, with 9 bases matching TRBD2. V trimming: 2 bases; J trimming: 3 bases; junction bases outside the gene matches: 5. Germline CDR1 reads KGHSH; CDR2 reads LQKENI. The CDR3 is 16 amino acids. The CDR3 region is CASSPKETSGYNEQFF. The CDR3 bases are TGTGCCAGCTCACCAAAGGAGACTAGCGGCTACAATGAGCAGTTCTTC.

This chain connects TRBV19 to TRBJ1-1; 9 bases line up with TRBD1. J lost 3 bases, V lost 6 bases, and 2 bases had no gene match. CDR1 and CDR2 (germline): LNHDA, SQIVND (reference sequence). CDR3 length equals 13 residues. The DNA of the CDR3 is TGTGCCAGTAGCAACAGGGGGCACACTGAAGCTTTCTTT. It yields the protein CASSNRGHTEAFF.

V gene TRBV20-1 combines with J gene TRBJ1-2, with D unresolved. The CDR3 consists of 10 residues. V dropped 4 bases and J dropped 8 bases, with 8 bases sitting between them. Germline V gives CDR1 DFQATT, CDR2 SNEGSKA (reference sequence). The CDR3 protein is CSAMVRGYTF. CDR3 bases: TGCAGTGCTATGGTACGGGGCTACACCTTC.

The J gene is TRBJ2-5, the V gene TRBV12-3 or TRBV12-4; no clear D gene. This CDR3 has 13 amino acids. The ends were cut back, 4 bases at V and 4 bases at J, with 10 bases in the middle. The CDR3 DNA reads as TGTGCCAGCAGTTGGGCCTGGGCAGAGACCCAGTACTTC. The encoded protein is CASSWAWAETQYF.

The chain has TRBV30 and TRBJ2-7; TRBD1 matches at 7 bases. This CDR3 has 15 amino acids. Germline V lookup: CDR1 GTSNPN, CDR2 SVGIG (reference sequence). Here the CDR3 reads CACKGQPQSSYEQYF. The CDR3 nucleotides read TGTGCGTGCAAGGGACAGCCTCAAAGCTCCTACGAGCAGTACTTC.

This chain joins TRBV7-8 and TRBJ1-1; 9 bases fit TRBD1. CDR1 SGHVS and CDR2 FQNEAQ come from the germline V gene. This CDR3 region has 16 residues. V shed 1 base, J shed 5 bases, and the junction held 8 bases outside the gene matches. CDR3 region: CASSLGGTGMGTEAFF. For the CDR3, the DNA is TGTGCCAGCAGCTTAGGGGGGACAGGGATGGGGACTGAAGCTTTCTTT.

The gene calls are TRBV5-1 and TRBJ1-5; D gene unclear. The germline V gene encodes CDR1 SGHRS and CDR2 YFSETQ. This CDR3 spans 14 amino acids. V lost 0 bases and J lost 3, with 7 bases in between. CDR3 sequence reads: CASSLDGYNQPQHF. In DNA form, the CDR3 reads TGCGCCAGCAGCTTGGACGGGTACAATCAGCCCCAGCATTTT. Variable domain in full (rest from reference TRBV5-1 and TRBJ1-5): KAGVTQTPRYLIKTRGQQVTLSCSPISGHRSVSWYQQTPGQGLQFLFEYFSETQRNKGNFPGRFSGRQFSNSRSEMNVSTLELGDSALYLCASSLDGYNQPQHFGDGTRLSIL.

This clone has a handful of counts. The CDR3 loop reads CASSLGLLGDTEAFF. CDR3 nucleotides: TGTGCCAGCAGTTTAGGGCTCCTAGGGGACACTGAAGCTTTCTTT. V is TRBV28 and J is TRBJ1-1; possible D gene TRBD1, 5 bases. Germline V gene data show CDR1 as MDHEN and CDR2 as SYDVKM. This CDR3 is 15 amino acids long. V dropped 2 bases and J dropped 3 bases, with 13 bases sitting between them.

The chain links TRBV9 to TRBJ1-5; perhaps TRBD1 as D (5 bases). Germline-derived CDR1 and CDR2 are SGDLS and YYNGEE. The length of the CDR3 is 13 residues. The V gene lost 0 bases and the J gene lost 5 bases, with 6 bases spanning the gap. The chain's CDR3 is CASSVVTDQPQHF. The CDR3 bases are TGTGCCAGCAGCGTAGTGACAGATCAGCCCCAGCATTTT.

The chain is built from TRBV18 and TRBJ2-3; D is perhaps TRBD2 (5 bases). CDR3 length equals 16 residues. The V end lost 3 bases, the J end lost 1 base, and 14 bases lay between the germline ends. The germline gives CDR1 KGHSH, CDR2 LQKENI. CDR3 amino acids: CASSPRSGAGTDTQYF. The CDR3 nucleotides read TGTGCCAGCTCACCTAGAAGCGGAGCGGGCACAGATACGCAGTATTTT.

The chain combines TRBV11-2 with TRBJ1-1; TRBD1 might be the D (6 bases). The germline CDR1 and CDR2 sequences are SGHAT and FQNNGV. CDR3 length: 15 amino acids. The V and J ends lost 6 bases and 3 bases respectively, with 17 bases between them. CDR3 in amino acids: CASRPTGTLDTEAFF. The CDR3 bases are TGTGCCAGCAGACCGACCGGGACATTGGACACTGAAGCTTTCTTT.

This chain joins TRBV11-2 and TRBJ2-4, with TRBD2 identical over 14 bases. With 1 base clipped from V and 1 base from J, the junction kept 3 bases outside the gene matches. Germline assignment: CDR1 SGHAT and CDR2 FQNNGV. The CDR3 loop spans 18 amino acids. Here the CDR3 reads CASSLGLAGGLAKNIQYF. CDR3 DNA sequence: TGTGCCAGCAGCTTAGGACTAGCGGGAGGGCTTGCCAAAAACATTCAGTACTTC.

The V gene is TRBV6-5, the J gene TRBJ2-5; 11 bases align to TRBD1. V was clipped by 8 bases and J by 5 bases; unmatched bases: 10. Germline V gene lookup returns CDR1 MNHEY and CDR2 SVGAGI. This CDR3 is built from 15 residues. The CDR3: CASGGTGGRRETQYF. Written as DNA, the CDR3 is TGTGCCAGCGGGGGGACAGGGGGTAGAAGGGAGACCCAGTACTTC.

In DNA, the CDR3 is TGTGCCAGCAGCCAAGACGAAGGGGGCTATGGCTACACCTTC. Translated: CASSQDEGGYGYTF. This chain links TRBV4-2 with TRBJ1-2, with a weak D call TRBD1 (6 bases). The V gene's germline CDR1 is LGHNA and CDR2 YNFKEQ. The CDR3 spans 14 residues. With 0 bases removed from V and 4 bases from J, the gap between germline ends came to 9 bases.

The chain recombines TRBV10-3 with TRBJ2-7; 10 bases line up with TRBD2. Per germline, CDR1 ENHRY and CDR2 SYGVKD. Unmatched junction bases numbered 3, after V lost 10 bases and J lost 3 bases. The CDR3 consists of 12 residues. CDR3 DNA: TGTGCCACCGCTAGCGGGGGCTACGAGCAGTACTTC. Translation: CATASGGYEQYF.

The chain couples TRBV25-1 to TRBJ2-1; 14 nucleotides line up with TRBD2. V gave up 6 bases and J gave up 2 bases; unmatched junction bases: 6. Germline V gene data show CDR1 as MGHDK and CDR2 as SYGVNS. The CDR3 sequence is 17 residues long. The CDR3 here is CASSAPGLAGAYNEQFF. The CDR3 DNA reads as TGTGCCAGCAGCGCCCCGGGACTAGCGGGAGCCTACAATGAGCAGTTCTTC.

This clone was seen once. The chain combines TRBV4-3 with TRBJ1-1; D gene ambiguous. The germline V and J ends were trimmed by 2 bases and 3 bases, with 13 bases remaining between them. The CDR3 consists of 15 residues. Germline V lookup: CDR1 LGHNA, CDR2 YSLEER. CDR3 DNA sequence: TGCGCCAGCAGCCAAACCATCGACACTTACACTGAAGCTTTCTTT. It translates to CASSQTIDTYTEAFF.

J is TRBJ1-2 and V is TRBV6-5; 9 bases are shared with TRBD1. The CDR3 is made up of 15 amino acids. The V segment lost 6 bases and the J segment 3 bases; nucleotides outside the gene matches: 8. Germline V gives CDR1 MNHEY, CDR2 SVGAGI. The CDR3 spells CASSMDRGSHYGYTF. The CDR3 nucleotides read TGTGCCAGCAGCATGGACAGGGGATCTCACTATGGCTACACCTTC.

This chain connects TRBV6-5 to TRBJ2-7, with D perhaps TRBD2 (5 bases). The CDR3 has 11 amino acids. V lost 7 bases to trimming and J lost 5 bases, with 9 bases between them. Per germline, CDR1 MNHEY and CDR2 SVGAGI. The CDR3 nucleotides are TGTGCCAGCATCCGGGGAGACGAGCAGTACTTC. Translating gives CASIRGDEQYF.

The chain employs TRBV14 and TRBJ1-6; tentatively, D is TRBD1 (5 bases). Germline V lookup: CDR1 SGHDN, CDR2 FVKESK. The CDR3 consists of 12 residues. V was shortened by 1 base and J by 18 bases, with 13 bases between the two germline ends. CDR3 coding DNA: TGTGCCAGCAGCCAAGGCGCCAGCAGGGCCCACTTT. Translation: CASSQGASRAHF.

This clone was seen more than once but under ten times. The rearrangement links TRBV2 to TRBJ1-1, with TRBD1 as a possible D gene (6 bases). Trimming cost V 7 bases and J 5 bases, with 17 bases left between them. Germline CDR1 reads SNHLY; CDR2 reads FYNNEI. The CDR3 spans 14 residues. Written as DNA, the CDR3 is TGTGCCAGCAAATCAATGCAGGGGCAAACTGAAGCTTTCTTT. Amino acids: CASKSMQGQTEAFF.

In DNA, the CDR3 is TGTGCCAGCAGCTTAATTCACAGCCGTCAAGAGACCCAGTACTTC. It specifies CASSLIHSRQETQYF. The chain joins TRBV7-2 to TRBJ2-5; the D is unclear. Germline V gene lookup returns CDR1 SGHTA and CDR2 FQGNSA. V lost 2 bases and J 2 bases, leaving 12 bases between the germline ends. The CDR3 is made up of 15 amino acids.

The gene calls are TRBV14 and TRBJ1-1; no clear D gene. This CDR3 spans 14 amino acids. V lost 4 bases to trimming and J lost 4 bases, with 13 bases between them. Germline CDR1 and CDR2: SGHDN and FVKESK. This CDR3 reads CASSRVLGGTEAFF. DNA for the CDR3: TGTGCCAGCAGCCGAGTTCTGGGAGGCACTGAAGCTTTCTTT.

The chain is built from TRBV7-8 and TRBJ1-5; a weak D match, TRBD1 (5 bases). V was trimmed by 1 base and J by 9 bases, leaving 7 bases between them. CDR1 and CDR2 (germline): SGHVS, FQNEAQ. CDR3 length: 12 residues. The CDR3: CASSLGRGPQHF. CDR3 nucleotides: TGTGCCAGCAGCTTAGGGAGGGGGCCCCAGCATTTT.

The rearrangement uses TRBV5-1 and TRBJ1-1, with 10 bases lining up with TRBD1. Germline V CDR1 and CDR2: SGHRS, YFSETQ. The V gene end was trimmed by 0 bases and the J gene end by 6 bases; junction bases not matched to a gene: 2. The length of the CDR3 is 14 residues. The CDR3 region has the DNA TGCGCCAGCAGCTTGGTGGGGACAGGGGCTGAAGCTTTCTTT. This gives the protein CASSLVGTGAEAFF.